This is a list of T cell receptor beta chains from one sample in a study of blood T cell repertoires in COVID-19. Libraries were prepared by immunoSEQ multiplex PCR; TCRdb keeps only in-frame clonotypes and omits some of them. The table includes roughly 240,000 clones, roughly four fifths detected once. Sequencing was done on a sample of peripheral blood. The receptors were gathered from an older woman with acute or convalescent COVID-19. CDR3s include the opening cysteine and the closing phenylalanine or tryptophan.

>TRBV7-2
CASSLPRTNEQFF
>TRBV11-2
CASSLDRGSRYQDYGYTF
>TRBV6-5
CASSLRDPRYNEQFF
>TRBV7-9
CASSLGDRLDTQYF
>TRBV10-3
CAISGSGGVGEKLFF
>TRBV19
CASRAGQGFANTEAFF
>TRBV15
CATSRDLLVRGETQYF
>TRBV19
CASKSGTDTQYF
>TRBV11-3
CASSSDRANTEAFF
>TRBV7-9
CASSRTGADYGYTF
>TRBV6-5
CASTGANTFGNTIYF
>TRBV24-1
CATSETGGRQPQHF
>TRBV4-2
CASSQDLVLWDRGRKPGNTIYF
>TRBV4-3
CASSLQAGENTEAFF
>TRBV15
CATSRELGRLNTEAFF